The 8 T cell receptor beta chains listed next were all sequenced from one sample in a study of beta chain features in type 1 diabetes. Antigens for these TCRs are unknown. Broader study findings: For Type 1 diabetes patients, all four CD4+ subsets carried TCRB CDR3s that were moderately but significantly shorter.

The authors reverse transcribed all of the isolated RNA, so sequencing captured expressed TCRB transcripts. Generated by immunoSEQ multiplex PCR, the TCRdb table keeps only in-frame clones and is missing some. The sample lists around 120,000 clones, 15% to 20% occurring once. The sample comprised central memory CD4+ T cells from blood. These receptors all stem from a man younger than 35 with type 1 diabetes.

This clone has just a few counts. This chain uses TRBV13 with TRBJ1-1; TRBD1 is a possible D gene (5 bases). This CDR3 spans 15 amino acids. Trimming took off 5 bases at V and 2 bases at J, with 15 bases between the two ends. Germline V gene data show CDR1 as PRHDT and CDR2 as FYEKMQ (reference sequence). DNA for the CDR3: TGTGCCAGCAGCCGGGGACGGCCTACTAACACTGAAGCTTTCTTT. Translated, it gives CASSRGRPTNTEAFF.

This clone appeared a few times. The rearrangement uses TRBV30 and TRBJ2-5; D is unresolved. Germline V gives CDR1 GTSNPN, CDR2 SVGIG (reference sequence). CDR3 length: 14 residues. Trimming removed 2 bases at V and 5 bases at J, with 15 bases between. CDR3: CAWSSPALRETQYF. The CDR3 DNA reads as TGTGCCTGGAGTTCCCCGGCCTTGAGGGAGACCCAGTACTTC.

V usage is TRBV5-1 and J usage is TRBJ2-3; the D is unclear. Trimming took off 4 bases at V and 1 base at J, with 16 bases between the two ends. The CDR3 sequence is 16 residues long. Germline loops: CDR1 SGHRS, CDR2 YFSETQ. The CDR3 DNA reads as TGCGCCAGCAGCCCCACCCGCGCGGACGGCACAGATACGCAGTATTTT. Amino acid sequence: CASSPTRADGTDTQYF.

The genes are TRBV16 and TRBJ2-3; no clear D. Germline assignment: CDR1 KGHSY and CDR2 FQNENV. V gave up 4 bases and J gave up 2 bases, with 13 bases separating them. The CDR3 is made up of 15 amino acids. CDR3 coding DNA: TGTGCCAGCAGCCCCTCTCCAGCCACCACAGATACGCAGTATTTT. This codes for CASSPSPATTDTQYF.

This clone was detected a few times. The J gene is TRBJ2-3, the V gene TRBV7-2, with D uncertain. Per germline, CDR1 SGHTA and CDR2 FQGNSA. Trimming cost V 5 bases and J 0 bases, with 3 bases left between them. The CDR3 consists of 12 residues. The CDR3 sequence is CASSLSTDTQYF. Here the CDR3 DNA reads TGTGCCAGCAGCCTGAGCACAGATACGCAGTATTTT.

As concerns this clone: A much larger clone differs from this one at a single base, so this may be a read error. CDR3 region: CAAWDRERYEQYF. The CDR3 nucleotides are TGTGCCGCGTGGGACAGGGAGCGCTACGAGCAGTACTTC. This rearrangement joins TRBV30 to TRBJ2-7; 9 bases are a match to TRBD1. Germline lookup yields CDR1 GTSNPN and CDR2 SVGIG (reference sequence). CDR3 length: 13 amino acids. The J segment lost 3 bases and the V segment lost 8 bases, leaving 8 bases of the junction unmatched.

A few counts support this clone. This sequence joins TRBV27 and TRBJ2-5; D is possibly TRBD1 (6 bases). V lost 8 bases, J lost 5 bases, and 12 bases lay in between. The CDR3 runs 12 residues. Germline assignment: CDR1 MNHEY and CDR2 SMNVEV (reference sequence). The CDR3 sequence is CASGRQEETQYF. CDR3 bases: TGTGCCAGCGGTAGACAGGAGGAGACCCAGTACTTC.

The table lists this clone with a few counts. This chain links TRBV28 with TRBJ2-7; no reliable D call. The V end was cut by 2 bases, the J end by 0 bases, with 8 bases between. Germline V gene sequence: CDR1 MDHEN, CDR2 SYDVKM. This CDR3 is 14 amino acids long. This CDR3 is CASSLDQLSYEQYF. The DNA for the CDR3 is TGTGCCAGCAGTTTAGATCAGCTCTCCTACGAGCAGTACTTC.